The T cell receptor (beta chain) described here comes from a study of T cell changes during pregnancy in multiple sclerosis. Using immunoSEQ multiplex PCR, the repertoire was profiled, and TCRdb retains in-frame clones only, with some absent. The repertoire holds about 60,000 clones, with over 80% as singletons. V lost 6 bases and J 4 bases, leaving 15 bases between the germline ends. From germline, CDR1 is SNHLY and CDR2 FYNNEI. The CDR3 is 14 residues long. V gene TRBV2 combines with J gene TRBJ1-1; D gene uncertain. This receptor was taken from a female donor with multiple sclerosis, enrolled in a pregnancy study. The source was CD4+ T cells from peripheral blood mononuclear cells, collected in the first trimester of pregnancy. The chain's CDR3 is CASSLRREGTEAFF. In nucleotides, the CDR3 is TGTGCCAGCAGCCTGCGTCGCGAGGGCACTGAAGCTTTCTTT.